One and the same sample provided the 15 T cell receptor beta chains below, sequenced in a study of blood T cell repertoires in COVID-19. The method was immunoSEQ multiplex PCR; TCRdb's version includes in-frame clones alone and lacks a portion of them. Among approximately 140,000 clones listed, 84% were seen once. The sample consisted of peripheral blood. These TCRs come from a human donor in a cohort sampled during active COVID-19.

This chain's CDR3 is CASSHFGGGGETQYF. CDR3 in DNA: TGTGCCAGCAGCCACTTCGGGGGGGGCGGGGAGACCCAGTACTTC. This chain joins TRBV6-2 or TRBV6-3 and TRBJ2-5, with TRBD2 matching 8 bases. CDR3 size: 15 residues. The germline V gene has CDR1 MNHEY and CDR2 SVGEGT. V lost 6 bases to trimming and J lost 5 bases; unmatched junction nucleotides: 11.

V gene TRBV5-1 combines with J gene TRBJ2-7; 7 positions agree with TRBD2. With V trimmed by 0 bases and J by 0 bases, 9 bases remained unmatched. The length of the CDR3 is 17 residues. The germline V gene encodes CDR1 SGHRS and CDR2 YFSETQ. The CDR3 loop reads CASSLAGGVAGSYEQYF. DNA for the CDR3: TGCGCCAGCAGCTTGGCCGGAGGGGTAGCGGGCTCCTACGAGCAGTACTTC.

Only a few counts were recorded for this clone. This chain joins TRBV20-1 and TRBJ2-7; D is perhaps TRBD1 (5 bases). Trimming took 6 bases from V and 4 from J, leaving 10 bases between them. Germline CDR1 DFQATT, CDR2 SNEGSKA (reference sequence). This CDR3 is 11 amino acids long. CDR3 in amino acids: CSADSVYEQYF. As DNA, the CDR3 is TGCAGTGCCGACAGTGTTTACGAGCAGTACTTC.

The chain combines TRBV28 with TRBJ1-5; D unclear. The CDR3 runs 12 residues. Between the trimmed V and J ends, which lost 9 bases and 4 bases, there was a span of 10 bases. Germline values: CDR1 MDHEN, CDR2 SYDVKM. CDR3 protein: CARTEPNQPQHF. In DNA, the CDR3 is TGTGCCAGAACAGAGCCGAATCAGCCCCAGCATTTT. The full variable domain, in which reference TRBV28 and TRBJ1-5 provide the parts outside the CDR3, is DVKVTQSSRYLVKRTGEKVFLECVQDMDHENMFWYRQDPGLGLRLIYFSYDVKMKEKGDIPEGYSVSREKKERFSLILESASTNQTSMYLCARTEPNQPQHFGDGTRLSIL.

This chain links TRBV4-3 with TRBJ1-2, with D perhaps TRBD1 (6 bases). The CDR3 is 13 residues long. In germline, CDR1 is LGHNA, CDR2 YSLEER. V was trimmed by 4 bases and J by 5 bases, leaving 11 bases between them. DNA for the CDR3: TGCGCCAGCAGCCGGGGACAAAAATATGGCTACACCTTC. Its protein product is CASSRGQKYGYTF.

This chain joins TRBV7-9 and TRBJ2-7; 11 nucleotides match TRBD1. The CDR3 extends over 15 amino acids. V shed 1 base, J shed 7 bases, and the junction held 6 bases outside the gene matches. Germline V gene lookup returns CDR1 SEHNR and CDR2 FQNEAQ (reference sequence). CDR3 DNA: TGTGCCAGCAGCTTAGGGGGACAGGGGGTACGTGAGCAGTACTTC. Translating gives CASSLGGQGVREQYF.

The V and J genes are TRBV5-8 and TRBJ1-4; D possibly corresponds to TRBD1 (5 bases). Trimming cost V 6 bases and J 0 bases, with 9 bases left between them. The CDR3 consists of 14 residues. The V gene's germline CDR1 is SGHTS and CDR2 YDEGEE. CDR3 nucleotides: TGTGCCAGCAACCGACAGACAACTAATGAAAAACTGTTTTTT. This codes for CASNRQTTNEKLFF.

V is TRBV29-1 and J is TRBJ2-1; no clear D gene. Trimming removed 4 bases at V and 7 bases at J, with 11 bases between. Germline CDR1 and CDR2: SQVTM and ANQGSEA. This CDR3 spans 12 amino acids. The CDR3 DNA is TGCAGCGTTGCAGAGGTGAGGAATGAGCAGTTCTTC. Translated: CSVAEVRNEQFF.

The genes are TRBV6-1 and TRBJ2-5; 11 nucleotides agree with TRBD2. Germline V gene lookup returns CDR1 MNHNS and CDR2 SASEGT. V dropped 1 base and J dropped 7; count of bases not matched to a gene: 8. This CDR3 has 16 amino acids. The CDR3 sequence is CASSEVASGGYVTQYF. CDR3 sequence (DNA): TGTGCCAGCAGTGAAGTGGCTAGCGGGGGGTATGTGACCCAGTACTTC.

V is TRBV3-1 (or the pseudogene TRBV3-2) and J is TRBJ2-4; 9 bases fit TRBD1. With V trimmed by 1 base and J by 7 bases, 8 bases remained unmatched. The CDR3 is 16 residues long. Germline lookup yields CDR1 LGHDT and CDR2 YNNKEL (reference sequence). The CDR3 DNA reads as TGTGCCAGCAGCCAAGGTCAACAGGGGGCTTTGAACATTCAGTACTTC. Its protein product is CASSQGQQGALNIQYF.

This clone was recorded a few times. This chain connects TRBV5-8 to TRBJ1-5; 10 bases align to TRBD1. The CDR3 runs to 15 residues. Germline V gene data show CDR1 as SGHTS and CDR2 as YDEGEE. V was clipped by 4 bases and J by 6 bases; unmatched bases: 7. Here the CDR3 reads CASSGDRGRSQPQHF. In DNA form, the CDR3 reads TGTGCCAGCAGCGGAGACAGGGGGCGTAGTCAGCCCCAGCATTTT.

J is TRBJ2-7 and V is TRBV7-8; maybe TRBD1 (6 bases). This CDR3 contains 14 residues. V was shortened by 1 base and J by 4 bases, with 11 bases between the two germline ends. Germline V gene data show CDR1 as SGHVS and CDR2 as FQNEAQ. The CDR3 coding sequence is TGTGCCAGCAGCTTAGGGACAGACCAATACGAGCAGTACTTC. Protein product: CASSLGTDQYEQYF. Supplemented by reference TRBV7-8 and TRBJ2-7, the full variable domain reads GAGVSQSPRYKVAKRGQDVALRCDPISGHVSLFWYQQALGQGPEFLTYFQNEAQLDKSGLPSDRFFAERPEGSVSTLKIQRTQQEDSAVYLCASSLGTDQYEQYFGPGTRLTVT.

The chain's CDR3 is CASSKSGGARETQYF. The DNA of the CDR3 is TGCGCCAGCAGCAAGAGCGGGGGGGCCAGAGAGACCCAGTACTTC. The chain couples TRBV4-1 to TRBJ2-5; the match to TRBD2 covers 10 bases. The CDR3 spans 15 residues. The V gene's germline CDR1 is MGHRA and CDR2 YSYEKL. The J segment lost 4 bases and the V segment lost 5 bases, leaving 7 bases of the junction unmatched.

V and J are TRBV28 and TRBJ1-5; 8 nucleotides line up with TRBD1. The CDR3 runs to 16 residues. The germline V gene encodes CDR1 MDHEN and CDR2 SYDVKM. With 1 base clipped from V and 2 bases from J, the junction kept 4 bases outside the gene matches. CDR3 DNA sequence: TGTGCCAGCAGTTTATCAGGGGGCGCGGGCAATCAGCCCCAGCATTTT. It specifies CASSLSGGAGNQPQHF.

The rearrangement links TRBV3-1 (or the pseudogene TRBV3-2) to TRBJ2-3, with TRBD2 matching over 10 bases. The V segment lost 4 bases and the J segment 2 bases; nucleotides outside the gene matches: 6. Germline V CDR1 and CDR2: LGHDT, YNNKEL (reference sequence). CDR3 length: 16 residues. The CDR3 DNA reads TGTGCCAGCAGCCCAAGACTAGCGGGCGTCACAGATACGCAGTATTTT. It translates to CASSPRLAGVTDTQYF.